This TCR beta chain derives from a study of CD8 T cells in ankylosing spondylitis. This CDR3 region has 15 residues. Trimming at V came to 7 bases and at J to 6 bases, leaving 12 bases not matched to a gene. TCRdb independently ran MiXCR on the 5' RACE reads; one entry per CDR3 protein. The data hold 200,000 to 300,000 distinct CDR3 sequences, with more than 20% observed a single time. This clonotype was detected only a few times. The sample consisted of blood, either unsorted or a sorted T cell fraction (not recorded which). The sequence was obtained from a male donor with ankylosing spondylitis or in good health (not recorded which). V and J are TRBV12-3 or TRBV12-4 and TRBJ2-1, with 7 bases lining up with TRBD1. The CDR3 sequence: CASTRDSGVRNEQFF. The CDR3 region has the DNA TGTGCCAGCACCCGGGACAGTGGAGTTCGCAATGAGCAGTTCTTC.